This T cell receptor beta chain was profiled in a study of blood T cell repertoires in COVID-19. Study-wide context: Both acute and convalescent COVID-19 samples were obtained from the United States, Italy and Spain.

Sequencing used immunoSEQ multiplex PCR; TCRdb keeps in-frame clones, though not all of them. The sample carries roughly 150,000 clones, about nine tenths recorded once. In its sample, this clone was seen a few times. Per the germline V gene, CDR1 is SGHRS and CDR2 is YFSETQ. The V segment lost 2 bases and the J segment 0 bases; nucleotides outside the gene matches: 11. CDR3 length equals 18 residues. The chain employs TRBV5-1 and TRBJ2-7; 10 nucleotides match TRBD2. The specimen sequenced was PBMCs or T cells enriched from blood (not recorded which). This clonotype was obtained from a middle-aged woman who had been exposed to COVID-19. The DNA for the CDR3 is TGCGCCAGCAGCTTTTGGACTAGCGGAAAAGGGGGCTCCTACGAGCAGTACTTC. It is translated as CASSFWTSGKGGSYEQYF.